These 10 T cell receptor beta chains came from one sample sequenced in a study of blood T cell repertoires in COVID-19. Clones were read by immunoSEQ multiplex PCR, and TCRdb kept only the in-frame ones, dropping some. The sample lists 200,000 to 250,000 clones, around 80% seen once, with around 13% in the top ten. Sequenced: peripheral blood. The receptor set was obtained from a human donor in a cohort sampled during active COVID-19.

This rearrangement joins TRBV27 to TRBJ2-7; 12 bases agree with TRBD2. Trimming removed 1 base from V and 2 bases from J; junction bases left unmatched: 6. From germline, CDR1 is MNHEY and CDR2 SMNVEV (reference sequence). The CDR3 spans 17 residues. The DNA for the CDR3 is TGTGCCAGCAGTTTATTGGGACTAGCGGGCGGGGCCTACGAGCAGTACTTC. It specifies CASSLLGLAGGAYEQYF.

The rearrangement uses TRBV7-2 and TRBJ1-1, with no clear D. Germline values: CDR1 SGHTA, CDR2 FQGNSA. The CDR3 runs to 14 residues. Trimming took 5 bases from V and 1 from J, leaving 11 bases between them. This CDR3 is CASSLVTSNTEAFF. The CDR3 DNA reads TGTGCCAGCAGCCTTGTGACATCGAACACTGAAGCTTTCTTT.

The V and J genes are TRBV28 and TRBJ1-1; D unclear. The CDR3 has 14 amino acids. V gave up 10 bases and J gave up 6 bases, with 21 bases separating them. CDR1 is MDHEN and CDR2 is SYDVKM in the germline V gene. CDR3 amino acids: CATIIFVGSAEAFF. CDR3 DNA sequence: TGTGCCACCATCATTTTCGTGGGGAGCGCTGAAGCTTTCTTT.

V is TRBV6-2 or TRBV6-3 and J is TRBJ1-2, with 8 bases fitting TRBD1. CDR1 MNHEY and CDR2 SVGEGT come from the germline V gene. Trimming removed 4 bases from V and 2 bases from J; junction bases left unmatched: 3. The CDR3 is made up of 14 amino acids. The CDR3 spells CASSFRQGNYGYTF. DNA of the CDR3: TGTGCCAGCAGTTTCAGACAGGGGAACTATGGCTACACCTTC.

This chain links TRBV19 with TRBJ1-1; 10 positions agree with TRBD1. The CDR3 sequence is 13 residues long. CDR1 and CDR2 (germline): LNHDA, SQIVND (reference sequence). V was pared by 4 bases and J by 8 bases, with 4 bases of the junction left unmatched. CDR3 nucleotides: TGTGCCAGTAGTACGACAGGGGGCGCGGAAGCTTTCTTT. It is translated as CASSTTGGAEAFF.

This clone was recorded only once. The rearrangement joins TRBV28 to TRBJ1-6; 8 bases are shared with TRBD1. Germline V CDR1 and CDR2: MDHEN, SYDVKM. The CDR3 covers 14 residues. Losses at the gene ends were 4 bases for V and 7 bases for J; bases not matched to a gene: 3. The CDR3 DNA sequence: TGTGCCAGCAGTTGGACAGGGATAAATTCACCCCTCCACTTT. It is translated as CASSWTGINSPLHF.

This clone was seen a handful of times. Other DNA sequences from this sample encode an identical CDR3 as well. The CDR3, as DNA: TGTGCCAGCAGTGACTCCGGGGGCACTGAAGCTTTCTTT. Residues: CASSDSGGTEAFF. This sequence joins TRBV6-4 and TRBJ1-1; D is possibly TRBD1 (5 bases). Germline assignment: CDR1 MRHNA and CDR2 SNTAGT. The CDR3 sequence is 13 residues long. V lost 0 bases and J lost 4, with 6 bases in between.

The genes are TRBV28 and TRBJ1-2; D possibly corresponds to TRBD1 (5 bases). The germline V gene has CDR1 MDHEN and CDR2 SYDVKM. The CDR3 has 13 amino acids. The V end lost 4 bases, the J end lost 4 bases, and 10 bases lay between the germline ends. For the CDR3, the DNA is TGTGCCAGCAGTTCCGGACACATCTATGGCTACACCTTC. It specifies CASSSGHIYGYTF.

The CDR3 region is CATSDVLAGDKNEQFF. The CDR3 coding sequence is TGTGCCACCAGTGATGTGCTAGCGGGAGATAAAAATGAGCAGTTCTTC. The V gene is TRBV24-1, the J gene TRBJ2-1, with 10 bases aligning to TRBD2. The V gene's germline CDR1 is KGHDR and CDR2 SFDVKD. Losses at the gene ends were 3 bases for V and 7 bases for J; bases not matched to a gene: 8. This CDR3 spans 16 amino acids.

Only one count was recorded for this clone. The V call is TRBV28, the J call TRBJ2-1; 10 nucleotides line up with TRBD2. The CDR3 runs to 16 residues. Germline CDR1 is MDHEN and CDR2 is SYDVKM. V gave up 8 bases and J gave up 12 bases; unmatched junction bases: 19. The chain's CDR3 is CASWLAGGKSTMRQFF. CDR3 sequence (DNA): TGTGCCAGCTGGTTAGCGGGGGGAAAGAGTACAATGAGGCAGTTCTTC.